Detailed here is one T cell receptor (beta chain). Its antigen remains unidentified. CDR1 is ENHRY, CDR2 SYGVKD, per germline. V was clipped by 0 bases and J by 3 bases, with 9 bases between them. The CDR3 sequence is 14 residues long. The time point: persistent/refractory GD, antithyroid drugs over 5 years with positive TRAb. The TCR library was made from RNA extracted from PBMCs. The diagnosis of Graves' disease used American Thyroid Association guidelines. Approximately 9 milliliters of peripheral blood were taken and placed in EDTA tubes. This sample is part of a study of regulatory T cells in long-lasting Graves disease. Overall study results and limits: Thyroid tissue was not studied; only peripheral blood was. Persistent patients shared more public clonotypes (approximately 2,700) than newly diagnosed patients (about 1,000).

Both iRepertoire HTBI primers and Arm-PCR of CDR3 regions were used to build the TCR beta libraries. TCRdb reprocessed the multiplex PCR reads with MiXCR, giving one entry per CDR3 protein. The table includes roughly 500,000 distinct CDR3 sequences, about 22% detected once. The sample consisted of peripheral blood mononuclear cells (PBMCs), taken when the disease was refractory, from a patient treated with antithyroid drugs. The chain links TRBV10-3 to TRBJ2-7; tentative D call: TRBD1 (5 bases). This TCR was sampled from a female donor with Graves disease. The CDR3 nucleotides are TGTGCCATCAGTGAGTCGCCAGGGATCTACGAGCAGTACTTC. This codes for CAISESPGIYEQYF.